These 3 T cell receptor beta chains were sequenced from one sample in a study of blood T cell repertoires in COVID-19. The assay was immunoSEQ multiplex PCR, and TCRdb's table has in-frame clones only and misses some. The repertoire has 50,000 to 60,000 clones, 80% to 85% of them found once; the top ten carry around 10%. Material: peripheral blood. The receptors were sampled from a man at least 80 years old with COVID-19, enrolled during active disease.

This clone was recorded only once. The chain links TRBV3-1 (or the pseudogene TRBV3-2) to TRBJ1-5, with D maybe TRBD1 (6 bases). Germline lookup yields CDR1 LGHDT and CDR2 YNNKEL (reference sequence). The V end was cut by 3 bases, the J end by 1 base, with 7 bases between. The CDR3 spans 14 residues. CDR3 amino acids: CASSHGTSNQPQHF. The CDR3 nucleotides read TGTGCCAGCAGCCACGGGACAAGCAATCAGCCCCAGCATTTT.

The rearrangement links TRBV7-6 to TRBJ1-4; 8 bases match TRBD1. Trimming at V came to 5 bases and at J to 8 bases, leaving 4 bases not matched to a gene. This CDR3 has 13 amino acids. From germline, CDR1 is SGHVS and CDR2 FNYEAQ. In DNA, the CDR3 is TGTGCCAGCAGCAAGGGACAGGCCGAAAAACTGTTTTTT. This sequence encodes CASSKGQAEKLFF.

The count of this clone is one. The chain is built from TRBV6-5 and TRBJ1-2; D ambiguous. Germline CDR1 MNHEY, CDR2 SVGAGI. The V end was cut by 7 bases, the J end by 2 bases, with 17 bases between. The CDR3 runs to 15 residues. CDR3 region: CASTPTGSSNYGYTF. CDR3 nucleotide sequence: TGTGCCAGCACTCCAACGGGTAGTTCCAACTATGGCTACACCTTC.